This T cell receptor (beta chain) was sequenced during a study of blood T cell repertoires in COVID-19. Method: immunoSEQ multiplex PCR; TCRdb's copy keeps in-frame clones and lacks some. The sample carries roughly 330,000 clones, about 89% recorded once. This receptor was identified in a young woman who had recovered from COVID-19. Material: PBMCs or T cells enriched from blood (not recorded which).

For the CDR3, the DNA is TGTGCCAGCAGTTGGGCCAGAACCTACGAGCAGTACTTC. It yields the protein CASSWARTYEQYF. The chain uses TRBV12-3 or TRBV12-4 and TRBJ2-7; D is undetermined. Between the trimmed V and J ends, which lost 4 bases and 2 bases, there was a span of 9 bases. The CDR3 is 13 amino acids.